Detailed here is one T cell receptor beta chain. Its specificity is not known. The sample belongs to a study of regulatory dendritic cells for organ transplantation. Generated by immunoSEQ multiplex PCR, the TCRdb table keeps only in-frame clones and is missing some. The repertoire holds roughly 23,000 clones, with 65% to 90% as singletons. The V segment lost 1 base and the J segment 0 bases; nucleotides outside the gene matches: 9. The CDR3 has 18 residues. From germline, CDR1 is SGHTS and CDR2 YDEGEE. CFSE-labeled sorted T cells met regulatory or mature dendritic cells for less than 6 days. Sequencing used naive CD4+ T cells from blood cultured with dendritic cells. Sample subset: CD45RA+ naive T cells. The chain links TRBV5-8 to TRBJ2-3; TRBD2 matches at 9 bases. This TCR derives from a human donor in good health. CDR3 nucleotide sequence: TGTGCCAGCAGCTTGCTAGCGGGGTACCGTACTAGCACAGATACGCAGTATTTT. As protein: CASSLLAGYRTSTDTQYF.